The clone carrying this T cell receptor (beta chain) was seen just once. Its antigen is unknown. This entry belongs to a study of T cells in localized non-small cell lung cancer. The study's findings and limits: Measurement of T cell clonality placed uninvolved adjacent lung highest, above the level in tumor. Density of T cells in blood, when higher, went with longer overall survival.

Trimming stripped 6 bases from V and 4 bases from J, with 13 bases between. Germline V lookup: CDR1 MNHEY, CDR2 SMNVEV (reference sequence). The CDR3 runs 14 residues. Assay: immunoSEQ multiplex PCR; the TCRdb copy retains only in-frame clones and omits some. The sample consists of around 100,000 clones, 87% of them appearing once. The chain is built from TRBV27 and TRBJ2-1, with D possibly TRBD1 on 6 matching bases. Material: peripheral blood, obtained before any cancer treatment. This sequence originates from a man aged 35-69 years with stage I squamous cell lung carcinoma. CDR3 protein: CASSPSGVYNEQFF. In DNA, the CDR3 is TGTGCCAGCAGCCCCTCAGGGGTTTACAATGAGCAGTTCTTC.